Detailed here is one TCR beta chain. The data belong to a study of T-cell memory formation after mild COVID-19. Libraries for TCRalpha and TCRbeta carried sample barcodes and unique molecular identifiers via 5'RACE. MiXCR, run by TCRdb on the 5' RACE reads, gives a single entry per CDR3 protein. The sample yields about 340,000 distinct CDR3 sequences, under 25% seen once. V lost 3 bases to trimming and J lost 9 bases, with 10 bases between them. The CDR3 covers 12 residues. The germline V gene encodes CDR1 LGHDT and CDR2 YNNKEL (reference sequence). This clonotype was obtained from an adult woman who had mild COVID-19 (a few samples of this study predate the infection). Cell type and time point are not known. The chain carries TRBV3-1 and TRBJ2-3; D is tentatively TRBD1 or TRBD2 (5 bases each). The sequenced sample consisted of PBMCs or a T cell subset sorted from them (not recorded which). This CDR3 reads CASSQGPKTQYF. In nucleotides, the CDR3 is TGTGCCAGCAGCCAGGGACCGAAGACGCAGTATTTT.